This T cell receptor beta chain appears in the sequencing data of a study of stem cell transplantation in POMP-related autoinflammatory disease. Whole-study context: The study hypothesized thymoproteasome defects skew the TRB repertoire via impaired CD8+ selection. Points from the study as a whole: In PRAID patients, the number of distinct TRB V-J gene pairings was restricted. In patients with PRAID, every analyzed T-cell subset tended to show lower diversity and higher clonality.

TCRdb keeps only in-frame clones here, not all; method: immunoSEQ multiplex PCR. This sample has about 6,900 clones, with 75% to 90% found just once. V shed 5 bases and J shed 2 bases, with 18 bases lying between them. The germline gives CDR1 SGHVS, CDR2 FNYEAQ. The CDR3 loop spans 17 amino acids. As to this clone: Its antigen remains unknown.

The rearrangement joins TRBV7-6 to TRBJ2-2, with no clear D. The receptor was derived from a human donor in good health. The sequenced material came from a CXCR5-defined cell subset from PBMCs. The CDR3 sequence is CASSRLGTVINTGELFF. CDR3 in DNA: TGTGCCAGCAGCCGGCTGGGAACAGTGATCAACACCGGGGAGCTGTTTTTT.